The clone carrying this TCR beta chain turned up a few times. The length of the CDR3 is 13 residues. The V end lost 7 bases, the J end lost 6 bases, and 18 bases lay between the germline ends. Germline CDR1 SQVTM, CDR2 ANQGSEA. MiXCR was run by TCRdb on the 5' RACE reads, yielding one entry per CDR3 protein. The top ten hold 2.5% to 3.5% of the sample, which has roughly 50,000 distinct CDR3 sequences, roughly 22% seen once. This sequence was found in a female donor with breast cancer. Sample: tumor-infiltrating naive CD4+ T cells sorted from the breast tumor. Subset given: naive CD4+ T cells, CD4+CD45RA+CD25-. The chain joins TRBV29-1 to TRBJ1-2, with TRBD1 as a possible D gene (6 bases). The CDR3 loop is CSAADSQFDGYTF. CDR3 DNA: TGCAGCGCTGCGGACAGTCAATTTGATGGCTACACCTTC.